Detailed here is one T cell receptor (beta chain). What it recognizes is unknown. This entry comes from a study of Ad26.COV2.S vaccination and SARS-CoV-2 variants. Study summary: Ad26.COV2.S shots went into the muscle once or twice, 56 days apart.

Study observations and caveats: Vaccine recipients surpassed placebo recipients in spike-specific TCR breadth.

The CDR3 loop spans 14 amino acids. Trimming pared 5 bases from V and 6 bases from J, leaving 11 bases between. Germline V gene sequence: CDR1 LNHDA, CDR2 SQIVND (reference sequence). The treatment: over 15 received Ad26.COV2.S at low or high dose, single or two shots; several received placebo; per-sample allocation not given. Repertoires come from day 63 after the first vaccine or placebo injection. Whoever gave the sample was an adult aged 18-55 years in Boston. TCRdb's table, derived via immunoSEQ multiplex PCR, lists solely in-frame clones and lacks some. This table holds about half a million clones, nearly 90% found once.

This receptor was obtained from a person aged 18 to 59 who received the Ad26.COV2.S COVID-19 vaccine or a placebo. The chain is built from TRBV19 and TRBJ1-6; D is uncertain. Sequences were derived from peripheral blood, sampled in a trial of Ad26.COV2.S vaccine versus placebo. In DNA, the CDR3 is TGTGCCAGTAGTTGGGTCGGCTTTAATTCACCCCTCCACTTT. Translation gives CASSWVGFNSPLHF.